One sample yielded the 15 T cell receptor beta chains listed below, sequenced in a study of vaccination and CD4 T cells after COVID-19. The treatment here: roughly ten-day PBMC culture with coronavirus spike peptide pools or control peptides (ViraFEST assay). The assay that was used to sequence DNA from cultured CD4+ T cells was the Oncomine TCR Beta short-read assay. TCRdb processed the PCR reads anew with MiXCR; each CDR3 protein has one entry. The sample yields more than 12,000 distinct CDR3 sequences, about 48% seen once. For these TCRs, the target antigens are not known. Sample: CD4+ T cells from blood, cultured in vitro, taken before SARS-CoV-2 vaccination. The receptors here all came from a human donor who had recovered from COVID-19.

The V and J genes are TRBV5-4 and TRBJ2-5, with D tentatively TRBD2 (6 bases). CDR3 length: 14 amino acids. Germline V CDR1 and CDR2: SGHNT, YYREEE (reference sequence). V was cut by 4 bases and J by 3 bases, with 13 bases left in between. The CDR3 sequence is CASSPGVHEETQYF. DNA for the CDR3: TGTGCCAGCAGCCCGGGGGTACACGAAGAGACCCAGTACTTC.

The rearrangement uses TRBV7-2 and TRBJ2-5; 7 positions match TRBD2. The CDR3 runs 15 residues. CDR1 is SGHTA and CDR2 is FQGNSA in the germline V gene. With 5 bases clipped from V and 0 bases from J, the junction kept 6 bases outside the gene matches. In DNA, the CDR3 is TGTGCCAGCAGCCCCGGGACTATCTACCAAGAGACCCAGTACTTC. Translating it yields CASSPGTIYQETQYF.

This sequence joins TRBV4-2 and TRBJ1-2; 9 bases are shared with TRBD1. The V and J ends lost 4 bases and 4 bases, in that order; junction bases with no gene match: 7. Germline CDR1 reads LGHNA; CDR2 reads YNFKEQ. This CDR3 spans 15 amino acids. CDR3: CASSPTGGKGYGYTF. The CDR3 region has the DNA TGTGCCAGCAGCCCCACAGGGGGCAAGGGCTATGGCTACACCTTC.

The chain uses TRBV20-1 and TRBJ2-1, with 10 bases that match TRBD2. V shed 3 bases, J shed 4 bases, and the junction held 12 bases outside the gene matches. Germline V gene lookup returns CDR1 DFQATT and CDR2 SNEGSKA (reference sequence). The CDR3 sequence is 17 residues long. CDR3 loop: CSASLRSGRAQYNEQFF. The DNA of the CDR3 is TGCAGTGCTAGTCTGAGGAGCGGGAGGGCTCAATACAATGAGCAGTTCTTC.

The genes are TRBV7-2 and TRBJ1-6, with 11 bases matching TRBD1. V was clipped by 5 bases and J by 7 bases; unmatched bases: 7. The CDR3 contains 16 residues. Germline V CDR1 and CDR2: SGHTA, FQGNSA. The CDR3: CASSGQGAGMNSPLHF. The CDR3 nucleotides are TGTGCCAGCAGCGGACAGGGGGCCGGGATGAATTCACCCCTCCACTTT.

This chain links TRBV20-1 with TRBJ2-7; 10 bases are a match to TRBD1. In germline, CDR1 is DFQATT, CDR2 SNEGSKA (reference sequence). V trimming: 7 bases; J trimming: 6 bases; junction bases outside the gene matches: 15. The CDR3 totals 15 residues. CDR3 bases: TGCAGTGTCCCCGGGGGGACAGGGGATGCCAGCGAGCAGTACTTC. It translates to CSVPGGTGDASEQYF.

CDR3 protein: CASSPGGNTEAFF. The CDR3 nucleotides read TGTGCCAGCAGCCCCGGGGGGAACACTGAAGCTTTCTTT. The gene calls are TRBV6-2 or TRBV6-3 and TRBJ1-1, with TRBD1 as a possible D gene (5 bases). Looked up from germline, CDR1 is MNHEY and CDR2 is SVGEGT. This CDR3 contains 13 residues. With 6 bases removed from V and 1 base from J, the gap between germline ends came to 9 bases.

The sample holds a few counts of this clonotype. The chain joins TRBV20-1 to TRBJ2-7; 13 nucleotides align to TRBD2. This CDR3 is built from 14 residues. CDR1 and CDR2 (germline): DFQATT, SNEGSKA (reference sequence). V gave up 6 bases and J gave up 2 bases; unmatched junction bases: 4. The CDR3 region has the DNA TGCAGTGCCCAGGGACTAGCGGGAACCTACGAGCAGTACTTC. This encodes CSAQGLAGTYEQYF.

This chain uses TRBV20-1 with TRBJ2-1; D is perhaps TRBD1 (5 bases). Germline assignment: CDR1 DFQATT and CDR2 SNEGSKA (reference sequence). The germline V and J ends were trimmed by 0 bases and 5 bases, with 8 bases remaining between them. This CDR3 has 13 amino acids. CDR3 bases: TGCAGTGCTAGAGAGGGGCTCAACAATGAGCAGTTCTTC. Translation gives CSAREGLNNEQFF.

V usage is TRBV20-1 and J usage is TRBJ2-4; D assignment may be TRBD1 or TRBD2 (5 bases each). The germline V gene has CDR1 DFQATT and CDR2 SNEGSKA (reference sequence). CDR3 length: 14 amino acids. V was clipped by 3 bases and J by 7 bases, with 16 bases between them. CDR3: CSARRGNMINIQYF. The CDR3 DNA reads TGCAGTGCTAGGAGGGGTAACATGATCAACATTCAGTACTTC.

There are a few counts of this clonotype. V gene TRBV20-1 combines with J gene TRBJ1-1; perhaps TRBD1 as D (5 bases). This CDR3 has 15 amino acids. The germline gives CDR1 DFQATT, CDR2 SNEGSKA (reference sequence). V lost 3 bases, J lost 2 bases, and 16 bases lay in between. CDR3 nucleotide sequence: TGCAGTGCTAGGACAGCAAGGGTGGCAAACACTGAAGCTTTCTTT. Amino acids: CSARTARVANTEAFF.

This clonotype was seen just once. The J gene is TRBJ1-3, the V gene TRBV20-1; 8 bases line up with TRBD1. CDR1 is DFQATT, CDR2 SNEGSKA, per germline (reference sequence). This CDR3 contains 14 residues. J lost 3 bases, V lost 7 bases, and 8 bases had no gene match. The CDR3 coding sequence is TGCAGTGTTTCACAGGGGGGCAGTGGAAACACCATATATTTT. It translates to CSVSQGGSGNTIYF.

The gene calls are TRBV29-1 and TRBJ2-7, with 9 positions matching TRBD1. Trimming at V came to 7 bases and at J to 3 bases, leaving 1 base not matched to a gene. There are 11 residues in the CDR3. Germline V gene sequence: CDR1 SQVTM, CDR2 ANQGSEA. DNA for the CDR3: TGCAGCGGGGGACAGGGCTACGAGCAGTACTTC. It codes for CSGGQGYEQYF.

This rearrangement joins TRBV19 to TRBJ2-4; TRBD1 matches 8 bases. The CDR3 runs to 12 residues. Germline values: CDR1 LNHDA, CDR2 SQIVND (reference sequence). V shed 6 bases and J 7 bases; nucleotides not matched to a gene: 2. CDR3 loop: CASRDRANIQYF. The CDR3 DNA is TGTGCCAGTAGGGACAGGGCGAACATTCAGTACTTC.

This clonotype is a singleton in its sample. V gene TRBV7-9 combines with J gene TRBJ2-1, with D perhaps matching TRBD1 (6 bases). The CDR3 has 13 residues. V dropped 4 bases and J dropped 9 bases, with 13 bases sitting between them. From germline, CDR1 is SEHNR and CDR2 FQNEAQ (reference sequence). In DNA, the CDR3 is TGTGCCAGCAGCTCGAGGGGGTTGGGTGAGCAGTTCTTC. It specifies CASSSRGLGEQFF. Looking up the rest from reference TRBV7-9 and TRBJ2-1 gives the full variable domain: DTGVSQNPRHKITKRGQNVTFRCDPISEHNRLYWYRQTLGQGPEFLTYFQNEAQLEKSRLLSDRFSAERPKGSFSTLEIQRTEQGDSAMYLCASSSRGLGEQFFGPGTRLTVL.